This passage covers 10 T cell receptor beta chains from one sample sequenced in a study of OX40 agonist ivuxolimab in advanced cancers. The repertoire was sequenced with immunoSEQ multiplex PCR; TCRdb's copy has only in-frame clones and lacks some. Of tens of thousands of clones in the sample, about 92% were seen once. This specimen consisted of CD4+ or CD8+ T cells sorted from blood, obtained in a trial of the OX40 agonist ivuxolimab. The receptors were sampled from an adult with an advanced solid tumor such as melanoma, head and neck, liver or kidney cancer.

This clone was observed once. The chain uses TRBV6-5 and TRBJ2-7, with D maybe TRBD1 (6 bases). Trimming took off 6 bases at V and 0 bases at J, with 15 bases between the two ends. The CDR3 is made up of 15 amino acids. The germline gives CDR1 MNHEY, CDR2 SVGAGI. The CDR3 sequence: CASRRGSYSSYEQYF. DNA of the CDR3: TGTGCCAGCAGGAGGGGGTCATATAGCTCCTACGAGCAGTACTTC.

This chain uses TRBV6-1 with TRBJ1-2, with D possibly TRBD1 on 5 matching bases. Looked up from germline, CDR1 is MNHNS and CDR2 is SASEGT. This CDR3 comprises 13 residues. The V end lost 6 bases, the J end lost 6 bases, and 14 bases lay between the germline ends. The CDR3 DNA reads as TGTGCCAGCAGGAATCAGGGATTCGATGGCTACACCTTC. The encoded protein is CASRNQGFDGYTF.

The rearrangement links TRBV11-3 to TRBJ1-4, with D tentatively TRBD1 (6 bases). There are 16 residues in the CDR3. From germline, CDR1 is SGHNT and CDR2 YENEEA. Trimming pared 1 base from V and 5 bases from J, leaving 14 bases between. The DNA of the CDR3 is TGTGCCAGCAGCTTAGGACAGGCCAACGAGAATGAAAAACTGTTTTTT. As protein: CASSLGQANENEKLFF.

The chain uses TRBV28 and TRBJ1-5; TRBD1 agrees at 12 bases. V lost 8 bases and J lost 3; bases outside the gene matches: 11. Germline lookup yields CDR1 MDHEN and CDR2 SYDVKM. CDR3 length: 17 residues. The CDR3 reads CASGTGGAVMDNQPQHF. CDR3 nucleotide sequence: TGTGCCAGCGGGACAGGGGGCGCAGTAATGGACAATCAGCCCCAGCATTTT.

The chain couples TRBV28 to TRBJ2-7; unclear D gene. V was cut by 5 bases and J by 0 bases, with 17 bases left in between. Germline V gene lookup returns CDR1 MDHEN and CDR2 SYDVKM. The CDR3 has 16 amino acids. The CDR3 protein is CASSGVGQTLSYEQYF. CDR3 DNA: TGTGCCAGCAGTGGGGTCGGGCAGACCCTCTCCTACGAGCAGTACTTC.

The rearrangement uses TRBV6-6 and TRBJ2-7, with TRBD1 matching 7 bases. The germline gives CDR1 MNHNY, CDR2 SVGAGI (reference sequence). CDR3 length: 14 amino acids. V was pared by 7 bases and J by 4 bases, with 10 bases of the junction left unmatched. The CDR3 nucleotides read TGTGCCAGCACCATAGACAGGGACCGGTACGAGCAGTACTTC. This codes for CASTIDRDRYEQYF.

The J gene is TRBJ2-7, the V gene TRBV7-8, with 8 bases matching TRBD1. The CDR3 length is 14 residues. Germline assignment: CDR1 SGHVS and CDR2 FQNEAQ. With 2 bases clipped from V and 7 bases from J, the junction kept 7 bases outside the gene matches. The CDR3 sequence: CASSLPGGAGEQYF. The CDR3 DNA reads TGTGCCAGCAGCTTACCAGGGGGCGCGGGGGAGCAGTACTTC.

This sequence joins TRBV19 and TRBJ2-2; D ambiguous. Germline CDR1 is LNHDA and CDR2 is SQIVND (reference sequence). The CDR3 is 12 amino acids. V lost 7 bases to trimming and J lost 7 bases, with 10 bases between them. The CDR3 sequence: CASKPLGGELFF. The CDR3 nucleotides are TGTGCCAGTAAACCCCTAGGCGGGGAGCTGTTTTTT.

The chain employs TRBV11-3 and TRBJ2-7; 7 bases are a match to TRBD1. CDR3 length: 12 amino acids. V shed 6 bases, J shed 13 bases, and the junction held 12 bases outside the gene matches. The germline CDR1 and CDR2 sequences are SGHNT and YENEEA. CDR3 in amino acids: CASSRIRDRAYF. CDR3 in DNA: TGTGCCAGCAGTAGGATCCGGGACAGAGCCTACTTC.

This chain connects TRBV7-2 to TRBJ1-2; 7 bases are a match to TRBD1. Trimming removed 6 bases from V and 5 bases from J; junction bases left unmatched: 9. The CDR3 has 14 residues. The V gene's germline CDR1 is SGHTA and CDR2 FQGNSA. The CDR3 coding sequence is TGTGCCAGCAGTTTCACAGGGGAAGGATATGGCTACACCTTC. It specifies CASSFTGEGYGYTF.